These T cell receptor beta chains were read from a single sample in a study of T cell responses to AZD1222 COVID-19 vaccine. Only in-frame clones appear in the TCRdb table, and some are missing; sequencing was by immunoSEQ multiplex PCR. This sample has more than 80,000 clones, with 88% found just once. Specimen: peripheral blood, collected on day 0 of AZD1222 vaccination. The receptors here all came from an adult in good health. Each CDR3 is given with its conserved first and last residue. Each record gives: clone size, D gene, J gene, V gene, CDR3 protein, CDR3 DNA. D genes are given only for firm matches. Size is omitted from some rows. Given values are once, few, many or a class for expanded clones.

>.|.|TRBJ1-2|TRBV27
CASSLYGERYGYTF
TGTGCCAGCAGTTTATATGGGGAGCGGTATGGCTACACCTTC
>.|TRBD2|TRBJ2-5|TRBV7-9
CASILVTSGRAEVVAQYF
TGTGCCAGCATCCTCGTGACTAGCGGGAGGGCCGAGGTGGTGGCCCAGTACTTC
>.|.|TRBJ1-1|TRBV9
CASSGGRSNTEAFF
TGTGCCAGCAGCGGGGGACGGTCGAACACTGAAGCTTTCTTT
>.|TRBD1|TRBJ2-1|TRBV5-1
CASSSDRGDEQFF
TGCGCCAGCAGCTCGGACAGGGGGGATGAGCAGTTCTTC
>.|TRBD1|TRBJ1-2|TRBV3-1/TRBV3-2
CASRDSGTAYKNLYGYTF
TGTGCCAGCAGGGATTCCGGGACAGCATACAAGAACCTCTATGGCTACACCTTC
>.|.|TRBJ1-4|TRBV3-1/TRBV3-2
CASSQDKRLNEKLFF
TGTGCCAGCAGCCAAGATAAAAGGCTAAATGAAAAACTGTTTTTT
>.|TRBD1|TRBJ2-1|TRBV29-1
CSVESGDRGVHDEQFF
TGCAGCGTTGAAAGCGGGGACAGGGGGGTTCATGATGAGCAGTTCTTC
>.|.|TRBJ2-7|TRBV7-3
CASSLNSGTYEQYF
TGTGCCAGCAGCTTAAACTCAGGGACCTACGAGCAGTACTTC
>.|TRBD1|TRBJ2-5|TRBV12-5
CASGLGTGTQETQYF
TGTGCTAGTGGTTTGGGGACAGGGACACAAGAGACCCAGTACTTC
>.|.|TRBJ1-5|TRBV19
CASSTPRAGALGNQPQHF
TGTGCCAGTAGTACCCCCCGGGCAGGGGCGTTGGGCAATCAGCCCCAGCATTTT
>.|TRBD2|TRBJ2-5|TRBV10-3
CAISSGLAGGPSETQYF
TGTGCCATCAGTTCGGGACTAGCGGGAGGGCCCTCTGAGACCCAGTACTTC
>.|TRBD1|TRBJ2-3|TRBV4-2
CASSQEYRGSTDTQYF
TGTGCCAGCAGCCAAGAGTACAGGGGAAGCACAGATACGCAGTATTTT
>.|.|TRBJ1-6|TRBV4-1
CASSQDQGMGGNSPLHF
TGCGCCAGCAGCCAAGATCAGGGGATGGGAGGAAATTCACCCCTCCACTTT
>.|.|TRBJ1-1|TRBV28
CASTSPQGLNTEAFF
TGTGCCAGCACCAGCCCACAGGGCTTGAACACTGAAGCTTTCTTT
>.|.|TRBJ1-5|TRBV28
CASSYDTERQPQHF
TGTGCCAGCAGTTATGATACCGAGCGTCAGCCCCAGCATTTT
>.|TRBD1|TRBJ2-2|TRBV4-1
CASSQGPRDRGSGELFF
TGCGCCAGCAGCCAAGGACCCCGGGACAGGGGATCCGGGGAGCTGTTTTTT
>.|.|TRBJ2-7|TRBV18
CASSPDGPYEQYF
TGTGCCAGCTCACCAGACGGACCCTACGAGCAGTACTTC
>few|TRBD1|TRBJ1-5|TRBV24-1
CATSETGTGYQPQHF
TGTGCCACCAGTGAGACCGGGACAGGGTATCAGCCCCAGCATTTT
>.|TRBD1|TRBJ1-2|TRBV20-1
CSASDRDYGYTF
TGCAGTGCTAGTGACAGGGACTATGGCTACACCTTC
>.|TRBD1|TRBJ2-7|TRBV11-2
CASSLSQGAYEQYF
TGTGCCAGCAGCTTGTCACAGGGGGCCTACGAGCAGTACTTC
>.|TRBD1|TRBJ2-7|TRBV28
CASGQETYEQYF
TGTGCCAGCGGACAGGAAACCTACGAGCAGTACTTC
>many|.|TRBJ1-6|TRBV28
CASTLRHYSPLHF
TGTGCCAGCACCCTCCGCCATTATTCACCCCTCCACTTT
>.|.|TRBJ1-4|TRBV7-2
CASSLRPGVNEKLFF
TGTGCCAGCAGCTTAAGGCCAGGAGTTAATGAAAAACTGTTTTTT
>.|TRBD1|TRBJ1-6|TRBV7-8
CASSLTGENSPLHF
TGTGCCAGCAGCTTGACAGGGGAGAATTCACCCCTCCACTTT
>.|.|TRBJ1-4|TRBV28
CASSFSSSGGSEKLFF
TGTGCCAGCAGTTTTTCGTCTTCGGGGGGTAGTGAAAAACTGTTTTTT
>.|.|TRBJ1-6|TRBV5-1
CASSLSGAGNSPLHF
TGCGCCAGCAGCTTGTCCGGGGCGGGAAATTCACCCCTCCACTTT
>.|.|TRBJ2-7|TRBV7-8
CASSLGGQKEQYF
TGTGCCAGCAGCTTAGGGGGACAAAAAGAGCAGTACTTC
>.|.|TRBJ1-5|TRBV6-2/TRBV6-3
CASSPRTGMSNQPQHF
TGTGCCAGCAGCCCCCGAACAGGGATGAGCAATCAGCCCCAGCATTTT
>once|.|TRBJ2-4|TRBV6-2/TRBV6-3
CASSDPRNIQYF
TGTGCCAGCAGCGATCCCCGGAACATTCAGTACTTC
>.|TRBD1|TRBJ2-2|TRBV28
CASRGQGENTGELFF
TGTGCCAGCAGGGGACAGGGTGAAAACACCGGGGAGCTGTTTTTT
>.|.|TRBJ1-1|TRBV14
CASSNTLRGRIAEAFF
TGTGCCAGCAGCAATACGCTCAGGGGCAGGATCGCTGAAGCTTTCTTT
>.|.|TRBJ1-5|TRBV9
CASSVTDSNQPQHF
TGTGCCAGCAGCGTAACCGATAGCAATCAGCCCCAGCATTTT
>.|.|TRBJ1-1|TRBV28
CASRQVDRSPNTEAFF
TGTGCCAGCAGGCAAGTAGACAGGTCACCGAACACTGAAGCTTTCTTT
>.|.|TRBJ1-3|TRBV27
CASSLSGGSGNTIYF
TGTGCCAGCAGTTTAAGCGGGGGCTCTGGAAACACCATATATTTT
>.|.|TRBJ1-1|TRBV4-3
CASSQNQVLTEAFF
TGCGCCAGCAGCCAAAATCAGGTACTGACTGAAGCTTTCTTT
>.|.|TRBJ1-2|TRBV18
CASSPNRDYGYTF
TGTGCCAGCTCACCGAACAGGGATTATGGCTACACCTTC
>.|TRBD1|TRBJ2-7|TRBV27
CASSSGTGSSEQYF
TGTGCCAGCAGTTCCGGGACAGGATCGTCCGAGCAGTACTTC
>.|.|TRBJ2-4|TRBV30
CAWSGRGKNIQYF
TGTGCCTGGAGTGGACGGGGGAAAAACATTCAGTACTTC
>.|.|TRBJ1-2|TRBV14
CASSRDAVSFSGYTF
TGTGCCAGCAGCCGAGACGCAGTTTCTTTCTCGGGCTACACCTTC
>.|TRBD1|TRBJ1-5|TRBV27
CASSFLGQGAPGPQHF
TGTGCCAGCAGTTTCTTGGGACAGGGGGCGCCGGGGCCCCAGCATTTT
>.|.|TRBJ2-7|TRBV3-1/TRBV3-2
CASSQEQGLGEQYF
TGTGCCAGCAGCCAAGAGCAGGGGTTAGGCGAGCAGTACTTC
>once|.|TRBJ2-3|TRBV5-5
CASSFGSRLETDTQYF
TGTGCCAGCAGCTTTGGGTCCCGGCTCGAAACGGATACGCAGTATTTT
>.|TRBD1|TRBJ2-7|TRBV27
CASSLQGDPPSEQYF
TGTGCCAGCAGTTTACAGGGGGACCCCCCAAGCGAGCAGTACTTC
>.|.|TRBJ1-1|TRBV5-4
CASSLGVDSNTEAFF
TGTGCCAGCAGCTTGGGAGTCGACAGTAACACTGAAGCTTTCTTT
>.|.|TRBJ1-2|TRBV6-2/TRBV6-3
CASSYTPDSHYPYGYTF
TGTGCCAGCAGTTACACCCCGGACAGCCATTACCCCTATGGCTACACCTTC
>.|TRBD1|TRBJ2-1|TRBV27
CASIPLVGTGSTAIYNEQFF
TGTGCCAGCATTCCTCTCGTCGGGACAGGGTCTACCGCAATTTACAATGAGCAGTTCTTC